This T cell receptor beta chain stems from a study of cytomegalovirus exposure and HLA in healthy donors. Findings and limits, study-wide: An analysis done earlier found most TCR beta V segments productive about 87% or about 30% of the time.

This clone showed up just a few times. Its target is unknown. Germline CDR1 reads MNHNS; CDR2 reads SASEGT. The CDR3 has 15 amino acids. After removal of 4 bases from V and 8 bases from J, the junction contained 7 bases not matched to a gene. The PCR contained 60 Vbeta and 13 Jbeta primers. Repertoires were generated with immunoSEQ multiplex PCR, while TCRdb's copy carries only in-frame clones and drops some. The sample shows 130,000 or so clones, 77% of them seen only once. The clonotype was recovered from a male donor in good health and CMV-seropositive. The V gene is TRBV6-1, the J gene TRBJ2-1, with 11 bases matching TRBD2. Sequenced: PBMCs. The CDR3 DNA reads TGTGCCAGCAGTGTTACTACTAGCGGGAGTTATGAGCAGTTCTTC. Translating gives CASSVTTSGSYEQFF.